These 18 T cell receptor beta chains were sequenced from one sample in a study of CD8 T cells in Susac syndrome. The authors reverse transcribed roughly 0.5 to 1 ug RNA with random hexamers. One entry per CDR3 protein results from TCRdb running MiXCR on the immunoSEQ multiplex PCR reads. The data show some 190,000 distinct CDR3 sequences, around 93% seen once. Sequencing was performed on CD4+ T cells from PBMCs. These receptor sequences come from a human donor with Susac syndrome.

The genes are TRBV7-9 and TRBJ1-4; TRBD1 agrees at 8 bases. The CDR3 extends over 14 amino acids. The ends lost 1 base at V and 8 bases at J; junction bases unmatched: 3. The germline gives CDR1 SEHNR, CDR2 FQNEAQ (reference sequence). CDR3 protein: CASSLGTGLEKLFF. In DNA form, the CDR3 reads TGTGCCAGCAGCTTAGGGACAGGGTTGGAAAAACTGTTTTTT.

V is TRBV7-9 and J is TRBJ1-1; D remains unclear. CDR1 and CDR2 from the germline V gene are SEHNR and FQNEAQ (reference sequence). V lost 3 bases, J lost 1 base, and 6 bases lay in between. The CDR3 extends over 13 amino acids. The CDR3 is CASSFRENTEAFF. Written as DNA, the CDR3 is TGTGCCAGCAGCTTCAGAGAGAACACTGAAGCTTTCTTT.

In its sample, this clonotype was seen a few times. The chain couples TRBV15 to TRBJ1-2, with D tentatively TRBD1 (5 bases). The CDR3 totals 13 residues. V was cut by 0 bases and J by 7 bases, with 9 bases left in between. The germline gives CDR1 LNHNV, CDR2 YYDKDF (reference sequence). CDR3 amino acids: CATSRDRQGGYTF. The CDR3 coding sequence is TGTGCCACCAGCAGAGATCGTCAGGGTGGCTACACCTTC.

The V gene is TRBV3-1, the J gene TRBJ2-5; no definite D call. V lost 0 bases, J lost 2 bases, and 7 bases lay in between. Germline CDR1 reads LGHDT; CDR2 reads YNNKEL (reference sequence). The CDR3 runs to 14 residues. The DNA of the CDR3 is TGTGCCAGCAGCCAAGAAACTACGCAAGAGACCCAGTACTTC. It yields the protein CASSQETTQETQYF.

This chain connects TRBV27 to TRBJ1-2; D is unclear. Between the trimmed V and J ends, which lost 5 bases and 3 bases, there was a span of 13 bases. This CDR3 comprises 14 residues. CDR1 and CDR2 from the germline V gene are MNHEY and SMNVEV (reference sequence). The CDR3 nucleotides are TGTGCCAGCAGTCGGAGCGCGGCGGACTATGGCTACACCTTC. Encoded protein: CASSRSAADYGYTF.

The rearrangement uses TRBV5-1 and TRBJ2-7; D unclear. V was shortened by 6 bases and J by 0 bases, with 19 bases between the two germline ends. The germline gives CDR1 SGHRS, CDR2 YFSETQ. The length of the CDR3 is 16 residues. For the CDR3, the DNA is TGCGCCAGCAATTACGGGTCGGCATTAAGCTCCTACGAGCAGTACTTC. This sequence encodes CASNYGSALSSYEQYF.

The rearrangement joins TRBV20-1 to TRBJ1-4; D is uncertain. V was pared by 5 bases and J by 6 bases, with 19 bases between. This CDR3 is built from 15 residues. Germline V gene lookup returns CDR1 DFQATT and CDR2 SNEGSKA (reference sequence). The CDR3 DNA sequence: TGCAGTGCTCCAGTTCCGGGGAGTGGATATGAAAAACTGTTTTTT. Protein sequence: CSAPVPGSGYEKLFF.

The rearrangement links TRBV20-1 to TRBJ2-3; TRBD1 agrees at 9 bases. This CDR3 is built from 15 residues. CDR1 DFQATT and CDR2 SNEGSKA come from the germline V gene (reference sequence). The J segment lost 3 bases and the V segment lost 0 bases, leaving 4 bases of the junction unmatched. This CDR3 is CSARDSDRGTDTQYF. CDR3 nucleotide sequence: TGCAGTGCTAGAGATTCGGACAGGGGAACAGATACGCAGTATTTT.

The gene calls are TRBV6-2 or TRBV6-3 and TRBJ1-2, with D possibly TRBD1 on 5 matching bases. V was cut by 7 bases and J by 6 bases, with 12 bases left in between. The CDR3 runs 12 residues. The germline gives CDR1 MNHEY, CDR2 SVGEGT. This chain's CDR3 is CASKAGRDGYTF. DNA for the CDR3: TGTGCCAGCAAGGCGGGACGAGATGGCTACACCTTC.

In the case of this clonotype: An end of the junction differs from the germline gene, which may be a read error. The chain links TRBV7-3 to TRBJ1-1; D gene ambiguous. CDR1 is SGHTA and CDR2 is FQGTGA in the germline V gene. This CDR3 has 14 residues. CDR3 nucleotides: TGTGCCAGCAGCACGACGGGGATGAACACTGAAACTTTCTTT. It translates to CASSTTGMNTETFF.

This clonotype was picked up a small number of times. The rearrangement joins TRBV5-4 to TRBJ2-5, with a possible D match to TRBD2 (6 bases). The CDR3 loop spans 14 amino acids. Between the trimmed V and J ends, which lost 4 bases and 2 bases, there was a span of 12 bases. CDR1 is SGHNT and CDR2 is YYREEE in the germline V gene (reference sequence). The CDR3 nucleotides read TGTGCCAGCAGCGTGGGAGGATCTCAAGAGACCCAGTACTTC. Its protein product is CASSVGGSQETQYF.

This clonotype was picked up one time. The chain recombines TRBV7-2 with TRBJ2-3; the D gene could be TRBD1 or TRBD2 (5 bases each). CDR3 length equals 15 residues. V was clipped by 1 base and J by 7 bases, with 15 bases between them. CDR1 SGHTA and CDR2 FQGNSA come from the germline V gene. The CDR3 DNA sequence: TGTGCCAGCAGCTTAGTACGGGACCCAGGGAATACGCAGTATTTT. Translating gives CASSLVRDPGNTQYF.

The chain uses TRBV5-4 and TRBJ2-5; D perhaps matches TRBD1 (6 bases). V lost 4 bases to trimming and J lost 3 bases, with 16 bases between them. CDR3 length: 15 residues. CDR1 is SGHNT, CDR2 YYREEE, per germline (reference sequence). CDR3 region: CASSRGGSGKETQYF. The DNA for the CDR3 is TGTGCCAGCAGCCGAGGGGGAAGCGGAAAAGAGACCCAGTACTTC. Based on the CDR3 plus reference TRBV5-4 and TRBJ2-5, the full variable domain is ETGVTQSPTHLIKTRGQQVTLRCSSQSGHNTVSWYQQALGQGPQFIFQYYREEENGRGNFPPRFSGLQFPNYSSELNVNALELDDSALYLCASSRGGSGKETQYFGPGTRLLVL.

The chain combines TRBV12-3 or TRBV12-4 with TRBJ2-2; perhaps D is TRBD1 or TRBD2 (5 bases each). The CDR3 is made up of 15 amino acids. This CDR3 reads CGSSQDFRETGELFF. The CDR3 nucleotides are TGTGGTTCGTCACAGGACTTCCGAGAGACCGGGGAGCTGTTTTTT.

The chain uses TRBV2 and TRBJ1-3, with a tentative D call TRBD1 (6 bases). Trimming took 5 bases from V and 0 from J, leaving 14 bases between them. CDR1 is SNHLY, CDR2 FYNNEI, per germline. The CDR3 length is 16 residues. The CDR3 sequence: CASSTNRASSGNTIYF. The CDR3 DNA is TGTGCCAGCAGTACTAACAGGGCGAGCTCTGGAAACACCATATATTTT. Based on the CDR3 plus reference TRBV2 and TRBJ1-3, the full variable domain is EPEVTQTPSHQVTQMGQEVILRCVPISNHLYFYWYRQILGQKVEFLVSFYNNEISEKSEIFDDQFSVERPDGSNFTLKIRSTKLEDSAMYFCASSTNRASSGNTIYFGEGSWLTVV.

The V and J genes are TRBV5-6 and TRBJ1-6; maybe TRBD1 (6 bases). From germline, CDR1 is SGHDT and CDR2 YYEEEE. The ends were cut back, 3 bases at V and 9 bases at J, with 13 bases in the middle. The CDR3 has 14 amino acids. The CDR3 coding sequence is TGTGCCAGCAGCTCTAGGGGGTGGGTTTCACCCCTCCACTTT. Its protein product is CASSSRGWVSPLHF. Complete variable domain (other parts from reference TRBV5-6 and TRBJ1-6): DAGVTQSPTHLIKTRGQQVTLRCSPKSGHDTVSWYQQALGQGPQFIFQYYEEEERQRGNFPDRFSGHQFPNYSSELNVNALLLGDSALYLCASSSRGWVSPLHFGNGTRLTVT.

The DNA for the CDR3 is TGCAGCACTGGGACAGGGGGCACCGGGGAGCTGTTTTTT. Translating it yields CSTGTGGTGELFF. V and J are TRBV29-1 and TRBJ2-2; 11 nucleotides align to TRBD1. With 8 bases clipped from V and 4 bases from J, the junction kept 3 bases outside the gene matches. Germline CDR1 and CDR2: SQVTM and ANQGSEA. The CDR3 loop spans 13 amino acids.

The V gene is TRBV7-8, the J gene TRBJ2-1; maybe TRBD2 (6 bases). Germline values: CDR1 SGHVS, CDR2 FQNEAQ. V was trimmed by 2 bases and J by 2 bases, leaving 10 bases between them. The CDR3 is 15 residues long. CDR3 sequence (DNA): TGTGCCAGCAGCTTAAACGCGGGACCCTACAATGAGCAGTTCTTC. Its translation is CASSLNAGPYNEQFF.